A selection of T cell receptor beta chains follows, all from one sample in a study of monozygotic twins with inflammatory bowel disease. From the 5' RACE reads, TCRdb lists one entry per CDR3 protein and no DNA. In all, the sample yields 400,000 or so distinct CDR3 sequences. The sequencing input was blood. These TCRs come from a human donor with ulcerative colitis or Crohn's disease, or a healthy co-twin of an affected twin (not recorded which). The CDR3 runs from the conserved cysteine through the conserved F or W. Each record gives: V gene, J gene, CDR3 protein.

v_call: TRBV19; j_call: TRBJ2-3; cdr3_aa: CASSNPLARGMNTQYF
v_call: TRBV5-1; j_call: TRBJ2-2; cdr3_aa: CASSLGTPKPGELFF
v_call: TRBV6-5; j_call: TRBJ2-1; cdr3_aa: CASSSSSSSYNEQFF
v_call: TRBV7-2; j_call: TRBJ1-5; cdr3_aa: CASSFQTGSQPQHF
v_call: TRBV20-1; j_call: TRBJ2-7; cdr3_aa: CSAKTSAGYNEQYF
v_call: TRBV7-2; j_call: TRBJ1-3; cdr3_aa: CASSFESDRYSGNTIYF
v_call: TRBV4-1; j_call: TRBJ2-3; cdr3_aa: CASSQEGGKHRPTDTQYF
v_call: TRBV6-6; j_call: TRBJ1-2; cdr3_aa: CASSYGTPAGYTF
v_call: TRBV12-3/TRBV12-4; j_call: TRBJ2-7; cdr3_aa: CASNLGGHVGYEQYF
v_call: TRBV7-3; j_call: TRBJ2-1; cdr3_aa: CASKLGLASNEQFF
v_call: TRBV29-1; j_call: TRBJ2-3; cdr3_aa: CSVTPWERGGPTDTQYF
v_call: TRBV30; j_call: TRBJ2-1; cdr3_aa: CAWAEDMSSYNEQFF
v_call: TRBV6-5; j_call: TRBJ2-7; cdr3_aa: CASQLGRFHEQYF
v_call: TRBV5-1; j_call: TRBJ2-1; cdr3_aa: CASSFGQGQVNEQFF
v_call: TRBV10-1; j_call: TRBJ1-1; cdr3_aa: CASIINRDRGIMNTEAFF
v_call: TRBV2; j_call: TRBJ1-2; cdr3_aa: CASSSTASYGYTF
v_call: TRBV20-1; j_call: TRBJ2-3; cdr3_aa: CSATQDGGGADTQYF
v_call: TRBV5-1; j_call: TRBJ2-6; cdr3_aa: CASSPKTSGRGSTGANVLTF
v_call: TRBV6-5; j_call: TRBJ1-3; cdr3_aa: CASSYFSTDSGNTIYF
v_call: TRBV3-1; j_call: TRBJ1-1; cdr3_aa: CASSQDRGQNTEAFF
v_call: TRBV20-1; j_call: TRBJ1-5; cdr3_aa: CSAPFPQGGNQPQHF
v_call: TRBV5-5; j_call: TRBJ2-5; cdr3_aa: CASSRGYQETQYF
v_call: TRBV6-2/TRBV6-3; j_call: TRBJ2-5; cdr3_aa: CASSYSNRQETQYF
v_call: TRBV6-5; j_call: TRBJ2-2; cdr3_aa: CASSYSTGELFF
v_call: TRBV18; j_call: TRBJ2-5; cdr3_aa: CASSPLVETQYF
v_call: TRBV19; j_call: TRBJ2-3; cdr3_aa: CASRTSGISTDTQYF
v_call: TRBV7-2; j_call: TRBJ2-5; cdr3_aa: CASSLGRGTQRETQYF
v_call: TRBV12-3/TRBV12-4; j_call: TRBJ2-3; cdr3_aa: CASSPSSGGGSTDTQYF
v_call: TRBV19; j_call: TRBJ1-2; cdr3_aa: CASMKGDLNNGYTF
v_call: TRBV12-3/TRBV12-4; j_call: TRBJ2-2; cdr3_aa: CANQGGPGELFF
v_call: TRBV3-1; j_call: TRBJ2-5; cdr3_aa: CASSRMGAETQYF
v_call: TRBV12-3/TRBV12-4; j_call: TRBJ2-5; cdr3_aa: CASSLGAVPFF
v_call: TRBV14; j_call: TRBJ2-7; cdr3_aa: CASSQFGEQYF
v_call: TRBV12-3/TRBV12-4; j_call: TRBJ2-3; cdr3_aa: CASSYRFPYTDTQYF
v_call: TRBV6-5; j_call: TRBJ1-2; cdr3_aa: CASSYSTTGGSGGYTF
v_call: TRBV20-1; j_call: TRBJ1-2; cdr3_aa: CSAYQGGRGYGYTF
v_call: TRBV5-6; j_call: TRBJ1-4; cdr3_aa: CASSLRDSGEKLFF
v_call: TRBV7-3; j_call: TRBJ2-1; cdr3_aa: CASSSTGQQFF
v_call: TRBV4-2; j_call: TRBJ1-2; cdr3_aa: CASSQDTGGGYTF
v_call: TRBV28; j_call: TRBJ1-5; cdr3_aa: CASSSINQPQHF
v_call: TRBV7-3; j_call: TRBJ1-3; cdr3_aa: CASSSSDGSFGNTIYF
v_call: TRBV12-3/TRBV12-4; j_call: TRBJ2-1; cdr3_aa: CASSLGAGVNEQFF
v_call: TRBV13; j_call: TRBJ2-7; cdr3_aa: CASSLGLERYF
v_call: TRBV5-1; j_call: TRBJ2-2; cdr3_aa: CASSLTGVRTGELFF
v_call: TRBV7-8; j_call: TRBJ1-1; cdr3_aa: CASTRRLGGYDTEAFF
v_call: TRBV12-3/TRBV12-4; j_call: TRBJ2-3; cdr3_aa: CASTRNVGGRTDTQYF
v_call: TRBV5-6; j_call: TRBJ2-6; cdr3_aa: CASSLWGPLSGANVLTF
v_call: TRBV4-2; j_call: TRBJ2-2; cdr3_aa: CASSQENTAGYTGELFF
v_call: TRBV20-1; j_call: TRBJ1-2; cdr3_aa: CSARVLLGYTF
v_call: TRBV12-3/TRBV12-4; j_call: TRBJ1-1; cdr3_aa: CASIRMNTEAFF
v_call: TRBV4-2; j_call: TRBJ2-5; cdr3_aa: CASSQGSSGGETQYF
v_call: TRBV29-1; j_call: TRBJ2-1; cdr3_aa: CSVDVMTLAGGYNEQFF
v_call: TRBV29-1; j_call: TRBJ2-3; cdr3_aa: CSVEDAAGGIDTQYF
v_call: TRBV14; j_call: TRBJ2-7; cdr3_aa: CASSRDKSAYEQYF
v_call: TRBV7-2; j_call: TRBJ2-3; cdr3_aa: CASSLDHGGTDTQYF
v_call: TRBV6-1; j_call: TRBJ2-7; cdr3_aa: CASTKPGNYEQYF
v_call: TRBV14; j_call: TRBJ2-1; cdr3_aa: CASSQVVPSGANEQFF
v_call: TRBV12-3/TRBV12-4; j_call: TRBJ2-2; cdr3_aa: CASKAQANTGELFF